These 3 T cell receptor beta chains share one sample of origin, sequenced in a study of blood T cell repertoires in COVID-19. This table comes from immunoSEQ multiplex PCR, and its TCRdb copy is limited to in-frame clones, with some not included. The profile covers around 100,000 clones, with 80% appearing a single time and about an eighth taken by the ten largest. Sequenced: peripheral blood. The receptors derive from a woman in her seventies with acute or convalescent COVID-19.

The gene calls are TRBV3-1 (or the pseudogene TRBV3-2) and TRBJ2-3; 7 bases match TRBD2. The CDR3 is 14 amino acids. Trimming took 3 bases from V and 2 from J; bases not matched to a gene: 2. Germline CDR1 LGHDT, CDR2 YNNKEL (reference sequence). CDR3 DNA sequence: TGTGCCAGCAGCCAGGGGGACTACACAGATACGCAGTATTTT. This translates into CASSQGDYTDTQYF.

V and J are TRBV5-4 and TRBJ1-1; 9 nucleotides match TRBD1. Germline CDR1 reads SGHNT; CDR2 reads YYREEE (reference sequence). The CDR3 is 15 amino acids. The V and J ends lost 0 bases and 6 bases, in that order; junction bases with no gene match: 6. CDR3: CASSLDGTGWSEAFF. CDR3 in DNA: TGTGCCAGCAGCTTGGACGGGACAGGGTGGTCTGAAGCTTTCTTT.

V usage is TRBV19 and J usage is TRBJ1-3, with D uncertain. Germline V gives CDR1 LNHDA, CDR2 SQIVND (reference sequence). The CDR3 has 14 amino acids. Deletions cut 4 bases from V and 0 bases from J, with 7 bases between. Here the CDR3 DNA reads TGTGCCAGTAGTACGGGAGACTCTGGAAACACCATATATTTT. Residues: CASSTGDSGNTIYF.